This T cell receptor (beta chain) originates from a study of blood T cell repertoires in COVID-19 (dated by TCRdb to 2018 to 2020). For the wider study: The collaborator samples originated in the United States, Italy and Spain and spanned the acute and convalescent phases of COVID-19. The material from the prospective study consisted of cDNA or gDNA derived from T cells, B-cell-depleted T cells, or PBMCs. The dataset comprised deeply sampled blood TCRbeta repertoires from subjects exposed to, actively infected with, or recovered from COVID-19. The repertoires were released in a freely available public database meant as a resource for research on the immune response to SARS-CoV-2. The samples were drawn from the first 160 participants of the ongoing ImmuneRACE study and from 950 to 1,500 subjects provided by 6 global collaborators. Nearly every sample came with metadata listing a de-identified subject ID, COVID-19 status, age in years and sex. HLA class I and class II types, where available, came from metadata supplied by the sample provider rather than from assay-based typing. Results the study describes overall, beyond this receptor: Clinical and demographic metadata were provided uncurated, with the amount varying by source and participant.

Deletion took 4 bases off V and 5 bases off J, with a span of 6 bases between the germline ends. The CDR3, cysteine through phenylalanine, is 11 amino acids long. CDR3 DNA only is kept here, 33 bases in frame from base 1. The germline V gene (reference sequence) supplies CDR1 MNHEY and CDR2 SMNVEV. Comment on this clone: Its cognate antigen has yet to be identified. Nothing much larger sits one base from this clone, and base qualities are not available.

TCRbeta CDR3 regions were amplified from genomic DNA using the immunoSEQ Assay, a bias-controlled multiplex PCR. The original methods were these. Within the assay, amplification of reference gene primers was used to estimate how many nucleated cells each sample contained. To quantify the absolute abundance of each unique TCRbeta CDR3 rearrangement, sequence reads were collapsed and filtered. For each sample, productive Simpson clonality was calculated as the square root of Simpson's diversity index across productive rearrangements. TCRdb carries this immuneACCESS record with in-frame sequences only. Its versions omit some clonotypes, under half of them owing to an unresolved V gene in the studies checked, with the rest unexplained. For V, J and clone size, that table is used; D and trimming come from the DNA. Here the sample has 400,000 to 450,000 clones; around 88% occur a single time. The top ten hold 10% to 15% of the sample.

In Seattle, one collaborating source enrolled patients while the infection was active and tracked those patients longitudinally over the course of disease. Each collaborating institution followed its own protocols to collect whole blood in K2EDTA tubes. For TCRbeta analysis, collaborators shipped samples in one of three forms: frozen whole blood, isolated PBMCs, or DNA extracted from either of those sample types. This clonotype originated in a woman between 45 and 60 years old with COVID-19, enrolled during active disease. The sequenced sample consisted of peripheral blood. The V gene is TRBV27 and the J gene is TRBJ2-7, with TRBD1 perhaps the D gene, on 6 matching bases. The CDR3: CASSWGHEQYF. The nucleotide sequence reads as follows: TGTGCCAGCAGTTGGGGGCACGAGCAGTACTTC.